The source of this TCR beta chain is a study of T cells in Graves' hyperthyroidism and ophthalmopathy (dated by TCRdb to the late 2010s). The study in broad terms: To identify TCR V-J signatures that set the groups apart, the researchers used a discovery cohort of 100 patients, made up of 40 to 45 with Graves' ophthalmopathy and about 60 with stable Graves' hyperthyroidism. The 100 discovery patients were randomly split 7:3 into training and test sets. According to the paper, TCR Vbeta CDR3 sequencing was carried out on 120 to 150 peripheral blood samples, which came from under 50 ophthalmopathy, under 80 hyperthyroidism and 17 progressor patients. Prospective prediction of ophthalmopathy was tested in an independent validation cohort of approximately 18 hyperthyroidism patients and roughly 16 patients who later progressed to ophthalmopathy. In addition, the study compared T-cell repertoires in thyroid tissue and in blood from several Graves' hyperthyroidism patients. After sampling, hyperthyroidism patients received methimazole starting at 30 mg daily, and ophthalmopathy patients received high-dose intravenous methylprednisolone. Study-level results and caveats: A model built on a 13 V-J signature distinguished ophthalmopathy from stable hyperthyroidism, reaching approximately 89% sensitivity and around 81% specificity in cross-validation and 80%/75% in testing. Sample size was not statistically predetermined, and investigators were not blinded to group allocation. Blood samples also contained most of the expanded thyroid clonotypes (frequency above 0.001), which suggests that blood repertoires may reflect thyroid immune responses. In validation, the model predicted progression to ophthalmopathy a median of about 6 months before onset, with approximately 71% sensitivity and roughly 73% specificity.

The CDR3 contains 13 residues, cysteine and phenylalanine counted. Only the CDR3 DNA is retained, 39 bases long and in frame from the first base. The germline V gene encodes CDR1 SNHLY and CDR2 FYNNEI. The V and J ends are trimmed by 8 bases and 11 bases, leaving 16 bases between them. Amplification of TCR beta CDR3 regions was carried out from RNA transcripts. The first round of RT-PCR for the TCR CDR3 was performed with the HTBI primer set and the Qiagen OneStep RT-PCR kit. A second multiplex PCR round built the libraries, followed by size selection and purification. The libraries were sequenced on an Illumina HiSeq2000 using paired-end 100 bp reads. On the authors' methods: SOAPnuke was used to process the raw data, with reads discarded if the reads contained adapters or uncalled bases, had a mean Phred below 15, or lacked an exact constant-primer or identifier match. COPE v1.2.5 was used to merge the high-quality paired reads, and each unique nucleotide sequence was defined as a clonotype. MiTCR v1.1 was used to align clonotypes to the IMGT TRBV, TRBD and TRBJ reference segments. The analysis included only V-J combinations with a frequency above 0.0001, which together covered roughly 99% of the repertoires. The TCS score was defined as the ratio of F50 (clonal expansion) to E x V (chaos), calculated using BLOSUM62-based TCRdist between CDR3 peptides within each V-J. Welch's t-statistics and random forest reduced 450 to 600 V-J features to 10 to 15, which were used in a naive Bayes classifier (R e1071). The similarity between thyroid and blood repertoires was quantified using the Morisita-Horn index. In TCRdb, the public reads were trimmed at Q25 with fastp and aligned with MiXCR, with productive beta chains retained. Records with the same CDR3 protein are collapsed into one entry carrying the most frequent genes and DNA. These V and J calls are TCRdb output, not the study's own analysis. The sample table contains around 620,000 distinct CDR3 sequences; only one count was recorded for 46% of them. 15% to 20% of the sample goes to the ten largest clones.

This clonotype has just one count. Its antigen is still unknown. Per-base quality was not reported, and no clone a single base away is much larger than it. A solitary read yields weak support. The study excluded patients with uncontrolled infections, other autoimmune diseases, pregnancy or lactation. Diagnoses were established on the basis of clinical symptoms, serum thyroxine and TRAb, thyroid ultrasound, and orbital computed tomography. Total RNA was extracted using Trizol reagent, and RNA quality was assessed on an Agilent 2100 Bioanalyzer. This TCR came from an adult woman with Graves' disease, either hyperthyroidism or ophthalmopathy (not recorded which). This chain joins TRBV2 to TRBJ1-6; the D gene lacks a confident call. Sequenced material: peripheral blood or thyroid tissue (not recorded which). The CDR3 protein: CASADRDVPPLHF. The nucleotides read TGTGCCAGCGCAGACCGGGATGTTCCACCCCTCCACTTT.